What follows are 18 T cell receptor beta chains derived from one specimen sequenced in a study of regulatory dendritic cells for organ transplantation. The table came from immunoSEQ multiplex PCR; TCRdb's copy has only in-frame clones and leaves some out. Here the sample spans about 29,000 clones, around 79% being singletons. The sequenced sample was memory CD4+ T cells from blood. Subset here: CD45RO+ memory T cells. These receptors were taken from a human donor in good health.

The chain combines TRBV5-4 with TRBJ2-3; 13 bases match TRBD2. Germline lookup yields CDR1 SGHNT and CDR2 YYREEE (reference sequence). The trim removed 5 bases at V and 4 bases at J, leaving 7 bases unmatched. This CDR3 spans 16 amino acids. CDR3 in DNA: TGTGCCAGCAGTTCACTAGCGGGGGGGATGTCAGATACGCAGTATTTT. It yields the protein CASSSLAGGMSDTQYF.

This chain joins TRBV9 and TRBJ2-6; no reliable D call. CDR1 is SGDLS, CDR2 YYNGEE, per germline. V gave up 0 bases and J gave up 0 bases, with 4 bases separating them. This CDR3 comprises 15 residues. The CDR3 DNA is TGTGCCAGCAGCGTAGGCCTCTCTGGGGCCAACGTCCTGACTTTC. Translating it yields CASSVGLSGANVLTF.

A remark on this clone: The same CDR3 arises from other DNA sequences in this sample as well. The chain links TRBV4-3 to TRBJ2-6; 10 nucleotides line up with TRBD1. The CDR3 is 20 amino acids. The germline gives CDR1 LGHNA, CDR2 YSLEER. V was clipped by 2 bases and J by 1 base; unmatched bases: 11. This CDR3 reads CASSQTRDRGLLSGANVLTF. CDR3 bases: TGCGCCAGCAGCCAAACCCGGGACAGGGGCCTTCTTTCTGGGGCCAACGTCCTGACTTTC.

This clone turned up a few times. In DNA form, the CDR3 reads TGTGCCAGCAGCTTGTCCCCGAGCTCCTATAATTCACCCCTCCACTTT. It is translated as CASSLSPSSYNSPLHF. V and J are TRBV5-4 and TRBJ1-6; D unclear. V was cut by 1 base and J by 0 bases, with 8 bases left in between. Germline V gives CDR1 SGHNT, CDR2 YYREEE (reference sequence). CDR3 length equals 16 residues.

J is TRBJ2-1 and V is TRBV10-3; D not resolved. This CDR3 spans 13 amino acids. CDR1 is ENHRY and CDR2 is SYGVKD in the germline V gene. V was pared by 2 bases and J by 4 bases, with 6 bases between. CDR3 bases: TGTGCCATCAGTGAGCTCGGGTACAATGAGCAGTTCTTC. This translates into CAISELGYNEQFF.

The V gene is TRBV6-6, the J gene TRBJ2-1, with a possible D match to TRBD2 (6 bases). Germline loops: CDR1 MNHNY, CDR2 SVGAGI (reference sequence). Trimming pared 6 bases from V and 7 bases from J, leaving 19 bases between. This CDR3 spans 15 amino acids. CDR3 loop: CASSPGTHNPNEQFF. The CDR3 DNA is TGTGCCAGCAGCCCCGGGACTCACAATCCTAATGAGCAGTTCTTC.

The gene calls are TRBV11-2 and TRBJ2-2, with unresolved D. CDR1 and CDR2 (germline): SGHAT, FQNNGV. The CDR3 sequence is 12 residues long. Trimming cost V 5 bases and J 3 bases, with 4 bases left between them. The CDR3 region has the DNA TGTGCCAGCAGCACCGACACCGGGGAGCTGTTTTTT. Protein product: CASSTDTGELFF.

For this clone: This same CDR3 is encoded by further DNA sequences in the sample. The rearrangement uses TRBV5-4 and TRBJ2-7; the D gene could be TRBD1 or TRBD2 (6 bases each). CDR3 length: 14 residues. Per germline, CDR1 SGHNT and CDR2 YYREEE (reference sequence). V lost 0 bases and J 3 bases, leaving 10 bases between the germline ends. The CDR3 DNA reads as TGTGCCAGCAGCTTGGAGGGGGGAGACTACGAGCAGTACTTC. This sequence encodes CASSLEGGDYEQYF.

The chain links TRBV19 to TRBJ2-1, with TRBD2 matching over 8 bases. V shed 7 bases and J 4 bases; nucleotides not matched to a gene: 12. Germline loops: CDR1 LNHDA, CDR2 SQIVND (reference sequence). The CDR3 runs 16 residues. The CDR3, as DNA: TGTGCCAGTACCCAGAGAAGCGGGAGCTTATACAATGAGCAGTTCTTC. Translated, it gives CASTQRSGSLYNEQFF.

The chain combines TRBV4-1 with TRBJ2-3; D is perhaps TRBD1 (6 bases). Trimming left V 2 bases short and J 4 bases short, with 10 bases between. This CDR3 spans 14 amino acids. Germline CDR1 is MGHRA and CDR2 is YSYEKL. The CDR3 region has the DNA TGCGCCAGCAGCCAACAGCAGGGGCCAGATACGCAGTATTTT. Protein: CASSQQQGPDTQYF.

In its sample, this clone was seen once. CDR3 protein: CASRGTGGSYGYTF. CDR3 DNA: TGTGCCAGCAGGGGGACAGGGGGAAGCTATGGCTACACCTTC. This chain links TRBV2 with TRBJ1-2, with TRBD1 matching 11 bases. With 6 bases clipped from V and 4 bases from J, the junction kept 4 bases outside the gene matches. The CDR3 is 14 amino acids. Germline V lookup: CDR1 SNHLY, CDR2 FYNNEI.

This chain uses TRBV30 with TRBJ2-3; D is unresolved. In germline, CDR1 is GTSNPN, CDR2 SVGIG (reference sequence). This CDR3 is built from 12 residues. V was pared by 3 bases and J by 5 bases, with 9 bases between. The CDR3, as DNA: TGTGCCTGGAGCAGGCCAGAAGATACGCAGTATTTT. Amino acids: CAWSRPEDTQYF. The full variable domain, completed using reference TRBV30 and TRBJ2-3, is SQTIHQWPATLVQPVGSPLSLECTVEGTSNPNLYWYRQAAGRGLQLLFYSVGIGQISSEVPQNLSASRPQDRQFILSSKKLLLSDSGFYLCAWSRPEDTQYFGPGTRLTVL.

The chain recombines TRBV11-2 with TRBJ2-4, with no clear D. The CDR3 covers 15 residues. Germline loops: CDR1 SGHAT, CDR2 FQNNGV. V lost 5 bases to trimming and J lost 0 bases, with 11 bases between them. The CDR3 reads CASSNPQVAKNIQYF. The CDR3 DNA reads TGTGCCAGCAGCAACCCTCAGGTAGCCAAAAACATTCAGTACTTC.

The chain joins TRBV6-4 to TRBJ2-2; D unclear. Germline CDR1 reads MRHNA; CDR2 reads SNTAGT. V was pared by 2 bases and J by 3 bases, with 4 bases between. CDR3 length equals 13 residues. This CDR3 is CASSDRDTGELFF. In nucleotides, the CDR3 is TGTGCCAGCAGTGACAGGGACACCGGGGAGCTGTTTTTT.

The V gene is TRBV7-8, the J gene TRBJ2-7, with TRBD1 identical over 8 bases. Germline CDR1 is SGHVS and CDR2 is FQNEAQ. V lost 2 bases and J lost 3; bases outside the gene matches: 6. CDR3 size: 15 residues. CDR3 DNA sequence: TGTGCCAGCAGCTTAATGGGACAGGACTTCTACGAGCAGTACTTC. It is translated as CASSLMGQDFYEQYF.

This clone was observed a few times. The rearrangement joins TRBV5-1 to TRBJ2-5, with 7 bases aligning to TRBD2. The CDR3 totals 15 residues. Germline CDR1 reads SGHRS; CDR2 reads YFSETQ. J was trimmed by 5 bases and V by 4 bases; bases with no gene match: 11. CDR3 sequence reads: CASSLSGRPGETQYF. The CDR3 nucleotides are TGCGCCAGCAGCCTTAGCGGGCGCCCTGGGGAGACCCAGTACTTC.

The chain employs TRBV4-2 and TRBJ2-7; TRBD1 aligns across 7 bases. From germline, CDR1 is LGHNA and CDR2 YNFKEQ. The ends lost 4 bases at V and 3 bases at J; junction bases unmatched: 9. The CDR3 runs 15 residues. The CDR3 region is CASSRGGQLNYEQYF. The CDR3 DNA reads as TGTGCCAGCAGCCGAGGGGGACAGCTAAACTACGAGCAGTACTTC.

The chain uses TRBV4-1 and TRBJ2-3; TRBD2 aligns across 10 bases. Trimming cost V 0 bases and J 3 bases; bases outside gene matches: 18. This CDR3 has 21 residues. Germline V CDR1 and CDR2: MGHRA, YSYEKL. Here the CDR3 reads CASSQDRASGRTLSATDTQYF. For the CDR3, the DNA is TGCGCCAGCAGCCAAGATCGCGCTAGCGGGAGAACCCTCTCCGCGACAGATACGCAGTATTTT.